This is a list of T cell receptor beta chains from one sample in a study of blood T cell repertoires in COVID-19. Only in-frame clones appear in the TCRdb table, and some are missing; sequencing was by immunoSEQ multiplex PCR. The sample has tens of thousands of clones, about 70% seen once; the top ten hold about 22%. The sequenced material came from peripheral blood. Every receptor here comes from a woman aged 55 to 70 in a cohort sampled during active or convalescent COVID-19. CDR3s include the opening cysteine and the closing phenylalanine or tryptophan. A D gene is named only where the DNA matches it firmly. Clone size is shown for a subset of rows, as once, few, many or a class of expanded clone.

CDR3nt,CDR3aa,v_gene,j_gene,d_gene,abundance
TGTGCCAGCTCGACAGGGAGAGGAAACACCATATATTTT,CASSTGRGNTIYF,TRBV18,TRBJ1-3,TRBD1,NA
TGTGCCAGTGGGAGTAGGGGGCTGGGAGATACGCAGTATTTT,CASGSRGLGDTQYF,TRBV19,TRBJ2-3,TRBD1,few
TGTGCCAGCAGCCAGGGGTCCCCGGGGAAACTGTTTTTT,CASSQGSPGKLFF,TRBV3-1/TRBV3-2,TRBJ1-4,NA,NA
TGTGCCAGTAGTATCCGGGAGATTAGCGAAAAACTGTTTTTT,CASSIREISEKLFF,TRBV19,TRBJ1-4,NA,NA
TGTGCCAGCAGCGTACAGGGGTATAATTCACCCCTCCACTTT,CASSVQGYNSPLHF,TRBV9,TRBJ1-6,NA,NA
TGCGCCAGCAGTTTTGACATAAATCAGCCCCAGCATTTT,CASSFDINQPQHF,TRBV5-1,TRBJ1-5,NA,NA
TGTGCCAGTAGTATAGTTGGGGGCTCTAACTATGGCTACACCTTC,CASSIVGGSNYGYTF,TRBV19,TRBJ1-2,NA,NA
TGTGCCAGCAGGATACTAGTAGGTACGCAGTATTTT,CASRILVGTQYF,TRBV2,TRBJ2-3,NA,NA
TGTGCCTGGAGCCCTCCGGGTCCTCCTTACGAGCAGTACTTC,CAWSPPGPPYEQYF,TRBV30,TRBJ2-7,NA,NA
TGCAGCGTTCAAACTGACATTATCTATGGCTACACCTTC,CSVQTDIIYGYTF,TRBV29-1,TRBJ1-2,NA,NA